The 2 T cell receptor beta chains below all came from one sample that was sequenced in a study of shared clonotypes between healthy human individuals. Clones were read by immunoSEQ multiplex PCR, and TCRdb kept only the in-frame ones, dropping some. This sample yields 800,000 to 950,000 clones, of which about 97% are seen a single time; roughly 0.23% belongs to the top ten. As defined, naive CD8 cells were CD45RO-negative and positively selected for CCR7, with terminally differentiated effector memory CD45RA+ cells excluded. The sequencing sample was made of naive CD8+ T cells sorted from blood. The receptors originated from a man aged 30-40 years in good health.

This clone was seen once. This CDR3 is also generated by other DNA sequences in the sample. This chain uses TRBV25-1 with TRBJ2-1, with no clear D. Germline V gene lookup returns CDR1 MGHDK and CDR2 SYGVNS. The CDR3 is made up of 12 amino acids. Trimming cost V 5 bases and J 2 bases, with 4 bases left between them. CDR3 in DNA: TGTGCCAGCAGTAGGGCCTACAATGAGCAGTTCTTC. Protein sequence: CASSRAYNEQFF.

This chain connects TRBV10-3 to TRBJ1-1; D is unclear. The V and J ends lost 6 bases and 2 bases respectively, with 13 bases between them. The CDR3 contains 14 residues. The germline V gene has CDR1 ENHRY and CDR2 SYGVKD. Here the CDR3 reads CAIRPDISNTEAFF. CDR3 DNA sequence: TGTGCCATCAGGCCAGACATCTCAAACACTGAAGCTTTCTTT.